The 21 T cell receptor beta chains given below trace back to one sample, sequenced in a study of blood T cells in healthy people across ages (dated by TCRdb to 2015 to 2017). The library was obtained by 5' RACE. Sequencing was performed on an Illumina HiSeq 2500. The second PCR ran for about 7 to 11 cycles and used a J-beta primer mix along with a sample-barcoded 5' primer. Starting from the raw public reads, TCRdb applied fastp trimming at Q25, assembled clones with MiXCR and retained in-frame beta chains. Records with the same CDR3 protein are collapsed into one entry carrying the most frequent genes and DNA. The sample table shows 500,000 to 550,000 distinct CDR3 sequences, and around 24% are seen once. Of the sample, less than 9% falls within the top ten clones. This same sample was also taken into another study, of T cells of mothers and their children.

The sequenced material came from blood. Every receptor here comes from a boy aged 5-17 years in good health.

This clonotype was seen a few times. The chain has TRBV18 and TRBJ2-5; D not certain. Germline V CDR1 and CDR2: KGHSH, LQKENI. Trimming pared 6 bases from V and 5 bases from J, leaving 16 bases between. CDR3 length equals 14 residues. This chain's CDR3 is CASSGPGAAETQYF. CDR3 bases: TGTGCCAGCTCCGGTCCCGGCGCGGCGGAGACCCAGTACTTC.

The chain combines TRBV6-4 with TRBJ1-5; no firm D call. From germline, CDR1 is MRHNA and CDR2 SNTAGT. V dropped 11 bases and J dropped 2 bases, with 16 bases sitting between them. The CDR3 runs 14 residues. CDR3 sequence: CAAKGRVRNQPQHF. As DNA, the CDR3 is TGTGCCGCCAAAGGGAGGGTTCGCAATCAGCCCCAGCATTTT.

This clonotype was seen repeatedly, ten times or more. The chain joins TRBV3-1 to TRBJ2-5, with 10 positions matching TRBD2. J lost 9 bases, V lost 5 bases, and 12 bases had no gene match. Germline assignment: CDR1 LGHDT and CDR2 YNNKEL (reference sequence). The CDR3 runs to 15 residues. CDR3: CASSESSGGGASQYF. The CDR3 DNA reads TGTGCCAGCAGCGAATCTAGCGGGGGCGGCGCGTCCCAGTACTTC.

This chain links TRBV5-1 with TRBJ2-3, with D possibly TRBD2 on 6 matching bases. V was pared by 3 bases and J by 2 bases, with 13 bases between. CDR3 length equals 15 residues. The germline gives CDR1 SGHRS, CDR2 YFSETQ. The CDR3 nucleotides read TGCGCCAGCAGCTCAGGACTACGCCTCACAGATACGCAGTATTTT. Translated: CASSSGLRLTDTQYF. Looking up the rest from reference TRBV5-1 and TRBJ2-3 gives the full variable domain: KAGVTQTPRYLIKTRGQQVTLSCSPISGHRSVSWYQQTPGQGLQFLFEYFSETQRNKGNFPGRFSGRQFSNSRSEMNVSTLELGDSALYLCASSSGLRLTDTQYFGPGTRLTVL.

The rearrangement uses TRBV7-9 and TRBJ2-1, with 10 bases aligning to TRBD2. The CDR3 has 16 residues. V was pared by 5 bases and J by 3 bases, with 7 bases of the junction left unmatched. CDR1 SEHNR and CDR2 FQNEAQ come from the germline V gene (reference sequence). The CDR3 DNA reads TGTGCCAGCAGCCGCCTAGCGGGAGCGGACTACAATGAGCAGTTCTTC. It codes for CASSRLAGADYNEQFF.

The V gene is TRBV5-6, the J gene TRBJ2-5; no reliable D call. V was clipped by 0 bases and J by 5 bases, with 8 bases between them. The CDR3 length is 13 residues. The V gene's germline CDR1 is SGHDT and CDR2 YYEEEE. The CDR3: CASSLGSSETQYF. Written as DNA, the CDR3 is TGTGCCAGCAGCTTGGGATCGTCGGAGACCCAGTACTTC.

In its sample, this clonotype was seen a few times. The chain links TRBV4-3 to TRBJ2-5, with a possible D match to TRBD1 (5 bases). V lost 0 bases and J 13 bases, leaving 21 bases between the germline ends. The CDR3 is 15 residues long. From germline, CDR1 is LGHNA and CDR2 YSLEER. This chain's CDR3 is CASSQELVRGVAPYF. The CDR3, as DNA: TGCGCCAGCAGCCAAGAACTCGTAAGGGGTGTTGCTCCGTACTTC.

Only a few counts were recorded for this clonotype. V usage is TRBV10-3 and J usage is TRBJ2-5, with a weak D call TRBD2 (6 bases). Trimming cost V 2 bases and J 5 bases, with 15 bases left between them. Per germline, CDR1 ENHRY and CDR2 SYGVKD. The CDR3 covers 15 residues. The CDR3 nucleotides are TGTGCCATCAGTGAGCCCGACACCAGCGGGGAGACCCAGTACTTC. Translating gives CAISEPDTSGETQYF.

The chain links TRBV20-1 to TRBJ2-3; D is ambiguous. From germline, CDR1 is DFQATT and CDR2 SNEGSKA (reference sequence). V lost 7 bases, J lost 0 bases, and 17 bases lay in between. The CDR3 covers 15 residues. The CDR3 protein is CSGRVLAVSTDTQYF. The CDR3 nucleotides read TGCAGTGGGCGTGTATTGGCGGTTAGCACAGATACGCAGTATTTT.

CDR3 amino acids: CASSFRPLYQETQYF. Here the CDR3 DNA reads TGTGCCAGCAGCTTTAGGCCGTTGTACCAAGAGACCCAGTACTTC. This sequence joins TRBV11-2 and TRBJ2-5; D gene unclear. Germline loops: CDR1 SGHAT, CDR2 FQNNGV. V was clipped by 3 bases and J by 0 bases, with 11 bases between them. This CDR3 comprises 15 residues. Drawing the rest from reference TRBV11-2 and TRBJ2-5, the complete variable domain is EAGVAQSPRYKIIEKRQSVAFWCNPISGHATLYWYQQILGQGPKLLIQFQNNGVVDDSQLPKDRFSAERLKGVDSTLKIQPAKLEDSAVYLCASSFRPLYQETQYFGPGTRLLVL.

This clonotype was found a few times. The rearrangement uses TRBV25-1 and TRBJ1-5; 7 bases map to TRBD1. The CDR3 is 16 residues long. With V trimmed by 4 bases and J by 0 bases, 6 bases remained unmatched. The germline V gene has CDR1 MGHDK and CDR2 SYGVNS. CDR3: CASSALGTDSNQPQHF. As DNA, the CDR3 is TGTGCCAGCAGTGCTCTTGGGACAGATAGCAATCAGCCCCAGCATTTT.

This clonotype appeared a few times. V and J are TRBV7-2 and TRBJ2-3; 7 positions match TRBD2. The CDR3 loop spans 14 amino acids. V shed 7 bases and J 2 bases; nucleotides not matched to a gene: 6. CDR1 and CDR2 (germline): SGHTA, FQGNSA. Written as DNA, the CDR3 is TGTGCCAGCACCTTTAGCGGGTCCACAGATACGCAGTATTTT. Its protein is CASTFSGSTDTQYF.

The chain uses TRBV5-1 and TRBJ1-5; D possibly corresponds to TRBD1 (5 bases). V lost 6 bases, J lost 5 bases, and 15 bases lay in between. The CDR3 is 14 amino acids. Germline V gene data show CDR1 as SGHRS and CDR2 as YFSETQ. CDR3 bases: TGCGCCAGCAACCTCGGGCCGGGGGATCAGCCCCAGCATTTT. It translates to CASNLGPGDQPQHF.

The DNA for the CDR3 is TGTGCCAGCAGTCAACCTCTAGCGGGGGGCCGGTTGGGCTCAGAGACCCAGTACTTC. Its translation is CASSQPLAGGRLGSETQYF. The V call is TRBV6-1, the J call TRBJ2-5, with 11 bases identical to TRBD2. Germline CDR1 MNHNS, CDR2 SASEGT. Trimming took 5 bases from V and 4 from J; bases not matched to a gene: 18. The CDR3 sequence is 19 residues long.

V usage is TRBV15 and J usage is TRBJ2-7; 7 nucleotides match TRBD1. The V segment lost 1 base and the J segment 2 bases; nucleotides outside the gene matches: 11. Germline V lookup: CDR1 LNHNV, CDR2 YYDKDF (reference sequence). This CDR3 has 17 residues. CDR3 loop: CATSRAWEQGIPYEQYF. The CDR3 DNA follows: TGTGCCACCAGCAGAGCCTGGGAACAGGGGATTCCCTACGAGCAGTACTTC.

Note on this clonotype: Sequence at one end of the junction differs from germline and may be a read error. This rearrangement joins TRBV7-6 to TRBJ2-7, with D perhaps TRBD2 (6 bases). The germline V gene encodes CDR1 SGHVS and CDR2 FNYEAQ. CDR3 length: 17 amino acids. Here the CDR3 reads CASSLAYYGGAGGEQHF. DNA of the CDR3: TGTGCCAGCAGCTTAGCTTATTATGGCGGGGCAGGTGGTGAGCAGCACTTC.

This chain uses TRBV14 with TRBJ2-3, with no clear D. V dropped 4 bases and J dropped 2 bases, with 7 bases sitting between them. Germline CDR1 reads SGHDN; CDR2 reads FVKESK. The CDR3 has 13 residues. The CDR3 here is CASSPPTTDTQYF. The CDR3 DNA sequence: TGTGCCAGCAGCCCCCCGACCACAGATACGCAGTATTTT.

This clonotype was seen only a few times. The chain joins TRBV7-3 to TRBJ2-3; weak D call: TRBD2 (5 bases). This CDR3 has 15 residues. With 2 bases removed from V and 0 bases from J, the gap between germline ends came to 9 bases. CDR1 SGHTA and CDR2 FQGTGA come from the germline V gene. The CDR3 sequence is CASSLDRESTDTQYF. The CDR3 DNA reads as TGTGCCAGCAGCTTAGACCGGGAAAGCACAGATACGCAGTATTTT.

This clonotype appeared once. V is TRBV5-4 and J is TRBJ2-7; 7 bases line up with TRBD2. V gave up 4 bases and J gave up 0 bases; unmatched junction bases: 4. The CDR3 has 14 residues. Germline V gives CDR1 SGHNT, CDR2 YYREEE (reference sequence). CDR3 amino acids: CASSRERDSYEQYF. The CDR3 DNA reads as TGTGCCAGCAGCCGAGAGCGGGACTCCTACGAGCAGTACTTC. Combining the CDR3 with reference TRBV5-4 and TRBJ2-7 gives the whole variable domain ETGVTQSPTHLIKTRGQQVTLRCSSQSGHNTVSWYQQALGQGPQFIFQYYREEENGRGNFPPRFSGLQFPNYSSELNVNALELDDSALYLCASSRERDSYEQYFGPGTRLTVT.

This clonotype was counted between two and nine times. The J gene is TRBJ2-1, the V gene TRBV4-3, with 7 bases fitting TRBD2. With V trimmed by 1 base and J by 3 bases, 6 bases remained unmatched. There are 16 residues in the CDR3. CDR1 LGHNA and CDR2 YSLEER come from the germline V gene. The CDR3 loop reads CASSQGLAASYNEQFF. As DNA, the CDR3 is TGCGCCAGCAGCCAAGGCCTAGCGGCCAGCTACAATGAGCAGTTCTTC.

This clonotype was detected a few times. The chain couples TRBV4-3 to TRBJ2-7; D is uncertain. V was clipped by 0 bases and J by 5 bases, with 8 bases between them. The germline V gene encodes CDR1 LGHNA and CDR2 YSLEER. The CDR3 runs to 13 residues. In DNA, the CDR3 is TGCGCCAGCAGCCAAGATCGCCCCGACGAGCAGTACTTC. This translates into CASSQDRPDEQYF.